The subject of this entry is one TCR beta chain. What it binds is unknown. The sample is drawn from a study of shared clonotypes between healthy human individuals. Study-wide context: Samples came from a couple of female and a few male donors aged 18 to 49. Study results and caveats: A few donors had around 5.2% of their naive CD4 clonotypes in common.

This CDR3 has 13 residues. Germline V gene data show CDR1 as SGHTA and CDR2 as FQGTGA. V lost 4 bases to trimming and J lost 6 bases, with 12 bases between them. The data were produced by immunoSEQ multiplex PCR, yet TCRdb's version contains in-frame clones alone and is incomplete. The repertoire has about 1.5 million clones, around 98% of them found once; the top ten carry roughly 0.4%. Sequences were obtained from naive CD4+ T cells sorted from blood. Subset indicated: CD45RA+ positively selected. V and J are TRBV7-3 and TRBJ1-2, with D tentatively TRBD1 (5 bases). This sequence was found in a man aged 25 to 40 in good health. In nucleotides, the CDR3 is TGTGCCAGCAGCTATGGAACGGGGGATGGCTACACCTTC. Translated: CASSYGTGDGYTF. Using reference TRBV7-3 and TRBJ1-2 for the parts outside the CDR3, the full variable domain is GAGVSQTPSNKVTEKGKYVELRCDPISGHTALYWYRQSLGQGPEFLIYFQGTGAADDSGLPNDRFFAVRPEGSVSTLKIQRTERGDSAVYLCASSYGTGDGYTFGSGTRLTVV.